This T cell receptor beta chain is drawn from a study of blood T cell repertoires in COVID-19. Study-wide context: Samples came from the United States, Italy and Spain, spanning acute and convalescent COVID-19. PBMCs, B-cell-depleted T cells, or T cells provided the cDNA or gDNA that made up the material.

Original analysis: Quantification of nucleated cells was approximated via reference gene primer amplification. Profiled with immunoSEQ multiplex PCR; TCRdb holds only in-frame clones, not every one. V and J calls and clone size are those listed in that table; D and trimming were worked out from the DNA. The table has fewer than 50,000 clones, roughly 77% seen once; the top ten hold more than 35%. This sequence originates from an elderly man with active or convalescent COVID-19. The sample consisted of peripheral blood.

CDR3 in amino acids: CSARDNVGEKLFF. The CDR3 DNA is TGCAGCGCCAGGGACAATGTAGGAGAAAAACTGTTTTTT. The genes are TRBV29-1 and TRBJ1-4; possibly TRBD1 for D (6 bases). The germline V and J ends were trimmed by 7 bases and 8 bases, with 17 bases remaining between them. The CDR3 length is 13 residues. Germline lookup yields CDR1 SQVTM and CDR2 ANQGSEA.